One sample yielded the 15 T cell receptor beta chains listed below, sequenced in a study of blood T cell repertoires in COVID-19 (dated by TCRdb to about 2020). Library creation used the immunoSEQ multiplex PCR assay. Sourced from immuneACCESS, this table was stored by TCRdb with only in-frame sequences that have V and J called. A share of the clones is absent; for the studies checked, an unresolved V gene accounts for under half, and the remainder has no known explanation. This sample holds around 250,000 clones; 82% were observed only once. The leading ten clones occupy 4.5% to 6% of the sample. Sequencing was done on a sample of PBMCs or T cells enriched from blood (not recorded which). Every receptor here comes from a man aged 35-49 years who had been exposed to COVID-19.

A word on this clone: One junction end does not reproduce the germline sequence, and a read error may be involved. The chain carries TRBV30 and TRBJ1-1; 7 nucleotides align to TRBD1. From germline, CDR1 is GTSNPN and CDR2 SVGIG (reference sequence). The CDR3 consists of 13 residues. The CDR3 DNA reads as TGTGCCTGGAGCCGGACAGGACGCTTTGAATCTTTCTTT. Translation: CAWSRTGRFESFF.

This rearrangement joins TRBV29-1 to TRBJ1-1, with 9 bases fitting TRBD1. The CDR3 sequence is 13 residues long. CDR1 and CDR2 from the germline V gene are SQVTM and ANQGSEA. Unmatched junction bases numbered 1, after V lost 4 bases and J lost 1 base. The CDR3 DNA sequence: TGCAGCGTTGGGGGACAGGGGAACACTGAAGCTTTCTTT. As protein: CSVGGQGNTEAFF.

The chain joins TRBV6-5 to TRBJ1-1; possibly TRBD1 for D (6 bases). Germline V gene data show CDR1 as MNHEY and CDR2 as SVGAGI. V was trimmed by 2 bases and J by 3 bases, leaving 16 bases between them. The CDR3 has 16 residues. The CDR3 nucleotides are TGTGCCAGCAGTTACCAGGGACATATCTATGACACTGAAGCTTTCTTT. Protein product: CASSYQGHIYDTEAFF.

V and J are TRBV10-3 and TRBJ2-7; possible D gene TRBD2, 6 bases. CDR1 and CDR2 (germline): ENHRY, SYGVKD. There are 14 residues in the CDR3. Trimming cost V 3 bases and J 0 bases, with 9 bases left between them. CDR3 in DNA: TGTGCCATCAGTGACGGGGGTAACTCCTACGAGCAGTACTTC. It encodes CAISDGGNSYEQYF.

This clone showed up just a few times. At one of its ends the junction is not consistent with the germline gene, which may arise from a read error. The chain uses TRBV7-7 and TRBJ1-4; TRBD1 matches 9 bases. In germline, CDR1 is SSHAT, CDR2 FNYEAQ (reference sequence). This CDR3 comprises 14 residues. The CDR3 region has the DNA TGTGCTAGCAGCCAGGGGACAGGGAACGAAAAACTGTTTTTT. It translates to CASSQGTGNEKLFF. Variable domain in full (rest from reference TRBV7-7 and TRBJ1-4): GAGVSQSPRYKVTKRGQDVTLRCDPISSHATLYWYQQALGQGPEFLTYFNYEAQPDKSGLPSDRFSAERPEGSISTLTIQRTEQRDSAMYRCASSQGTGNEKLFFGSGTQLSVL.

The chain carries TRBV27 and TRBJ2-7, with TRBD1 as a possible D gene (5 bases). The germline CDR1 and CDR2 sequences are MNHEY and SMNVEV (reference sequence). V dropped 1 base and J dropped 5 bases, with 12 bases sitting between them. The CDR3 spans 14 residues. The CDR3 DNA sequence: TGTGCCAGCAGTTTATTGTCAGGGTACGACGAGCAGTACTTC. Translation: CASSLLSGYDEQYF.

The chain employs TRBV9 and TRBJ2-4; D is undetermined. The germline V and J ends were trimmed by 7 bases and 5 bases, with 13 bases remaining between them. The length of the CDR3 is 13 residues. Per the germline V gene, CDR1 is SGDLS and CDR2 is YYNGEE. This chain's CDR3 is CASSRSFQNIQYF. CDR3 bases: TGTGCCAGCTCCAGATCATTCCAAAACATTCAGTACTTC.

In its sample, this clone was seen a few times. This chain uses TRBV18 with TRBJ2-1; 9 bases align to TRBD2. V lost 4 bases, J lost 7 bases, and 5 bases stayed unmatched. In germline, CDR1 is KGHSH, CDR2 LQKENI. The length of the CDR3 is 14 residues. Here the CDR3 reads CASSRSGSSNEQFF. Here the CDR3 DNA reads TGTGCCAGCTCACGTAGCGGGAGCTCTAATGAGCAGTTCTTC.

This rearrangement joins TRBV10-1 to TRBJ2-5; maybe TRBD2 (5 bases). The V and J ends lost 5 bases and 0 bases respectively, with 7 bases between them. The CDR3 spans 13 residues. Germline CDR1 reads WNHNN; CDR2 reads SYGVQD (reference sequence). The CDR3, as DNA: TGCGCCAGCAGTACGGGAAACCAAGAGACCCAGTACTTC. It encodes CASSTGNQETQYF.

The gene calls are TRBV28 and TRBJ2-7, with 8 bases matching TRBD1. Germline loops: CDR1 MDHEN, CDR2 SYDVKM. Trimming removed 6 bases from V and 2 bases from J; junction bases left unmatched: 9. CDR3 length: 15 amino acids. The CDR3 sequence: CASSPGQGYTYEQYF. CDR3 coding DNA: TGTGCCAGCAGCCCAGGACAGGGATACACCTACGAGCAGTACTTC.

The chain employs TRBV19 and TRBJ2-2, with TRBD2 identical over 7 bases. Looked up from germline, CDR1 is LNHDA and CDR2 is SQIVND (reference sequence). CDR3 size: 16 residues. The trim removed 5 bases at V and 3 bases at J, leaving 9 bases unmatched. Here the CDR3 DNA reads TGTGCCAGTAGTCCAGGACTAGTTTCTGACACCGGGGAGCTGTTTTTT. Amino acid sequence: CASSPGLVSDTGELFF.

The chain recombines TRBV7-9 with TRBJ2-1; no firm D call. This CDR3 is built from 15 residues. From germline, CDR1 is SEHNR and CDR2 FQNEAQ (reference sequence). Trimming left V 3 bases short and J 0 bases short, with 9 bases between. The CDR3 DNA is TGTGCCAGCAGCTTGCGAGGCAGCTCCTACAATGAGCAGTTCTTC. It is translated as CASSLRGSSYNEQFF.

The DNA of the CDR3 is TGCAGCGTTGCCGACAGGAACTACGAGCAGTACTTC. It is translated as CSVADRNYEQYF. The chain has TRBV29-1 and TRBJ2-7, with D tentatively TRBD1 (6 bases). The CDR3 consists of 12 residues. V gave up 4 bases and J gave up 3 bases, with 10 bases separating them. The germline V gene has CDR1 SQVTM and CDR2 ANQGSEA.

This clone came up once. The V gene is TRBV12-5, the J gene TRBJ1-1, with a tentative D call TRBD1 (5 bases). Germline V gene data show CDR1 as LGHNT and CDR2 as FRNRAP. The CDR3 spans 12 residues. V lost 5 bases and J lost 5, with 9 bases in between. This CDR3 reads CASGPTGTEAFF. The CDR3 DNA sequence: TGTGCTAGTGGTCCAACAGGTACTGAAGCTTTCTTT.

This chain connects TRBV11-1 to TRBJ2-2; 7 bases are a match to TRBD1. Per germline, CDR1 SGHAT and CDR2 FQDESV (reference sequence). The trim removed 4 bases at V and 2 bases at J, leaving 4 bases unmatched. This CDR3 contains 15 residues. The CDR3 spells CASSSWTGNTGELFF. In DNA form, the CDR3 reads TGTGCCAGCAGCTCTTGGACAGGAAACACCGGGGAGCTGTTTTTT.